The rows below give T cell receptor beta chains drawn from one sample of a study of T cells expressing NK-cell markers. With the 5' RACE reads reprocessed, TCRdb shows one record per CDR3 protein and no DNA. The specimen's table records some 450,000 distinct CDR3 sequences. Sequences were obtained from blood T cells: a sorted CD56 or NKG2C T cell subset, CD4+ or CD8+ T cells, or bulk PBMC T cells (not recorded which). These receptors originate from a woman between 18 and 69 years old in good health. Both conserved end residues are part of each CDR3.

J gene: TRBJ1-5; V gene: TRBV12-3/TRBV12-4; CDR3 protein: CASSGGQGAAWDQPQHF
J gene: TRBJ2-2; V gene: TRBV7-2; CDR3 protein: CASSLSRATGELFF
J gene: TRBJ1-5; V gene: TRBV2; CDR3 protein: CASTPQAPRGNQPQHF
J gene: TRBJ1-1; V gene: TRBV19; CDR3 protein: CASREEDWAEAFF
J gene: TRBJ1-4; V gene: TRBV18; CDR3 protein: CASSPQARGASEKLFF
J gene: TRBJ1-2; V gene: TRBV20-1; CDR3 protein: CSAPGQGGPYYGYTF
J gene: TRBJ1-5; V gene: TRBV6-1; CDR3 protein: CASSPDGTSNQPQHF
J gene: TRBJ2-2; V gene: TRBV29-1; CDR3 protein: CSVGRSAGKNTGELFF
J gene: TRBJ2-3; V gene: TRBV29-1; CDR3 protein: CSIRDGYTDTQYF
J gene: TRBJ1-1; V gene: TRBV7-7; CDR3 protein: CASSLTGVTEAFF
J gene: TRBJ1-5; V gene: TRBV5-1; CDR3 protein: CASSLGGFNQPQHF
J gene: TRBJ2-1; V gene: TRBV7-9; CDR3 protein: CASSLGLAGSYEQFF
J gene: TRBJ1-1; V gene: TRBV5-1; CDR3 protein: CASSLRDPRAGLNTEAFF
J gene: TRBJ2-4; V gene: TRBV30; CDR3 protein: CAWSVGENIQYF
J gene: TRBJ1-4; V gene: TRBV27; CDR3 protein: CASSKGAQNRNEKLFF
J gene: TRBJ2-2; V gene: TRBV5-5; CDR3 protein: CASSLVRGTGELFF
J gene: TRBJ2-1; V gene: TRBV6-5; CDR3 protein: CASSYGTGPFNEQFF
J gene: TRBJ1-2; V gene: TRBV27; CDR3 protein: CASSFIPPGSYGYTF
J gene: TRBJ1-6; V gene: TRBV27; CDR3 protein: CASSLPNSPLHF
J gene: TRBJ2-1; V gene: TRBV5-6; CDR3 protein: CASSLGQVGNEQFF
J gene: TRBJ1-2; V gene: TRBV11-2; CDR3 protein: CASSQPQGDGYTF
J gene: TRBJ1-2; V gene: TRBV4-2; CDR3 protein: CASSQEKGQGAREANYGYTF
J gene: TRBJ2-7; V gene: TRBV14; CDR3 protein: CASSQLGTREEYF
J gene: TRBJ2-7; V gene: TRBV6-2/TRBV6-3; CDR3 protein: CASSYYGNLNYEQYF
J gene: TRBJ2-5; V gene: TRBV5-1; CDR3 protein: CASSLGGVLETQYF
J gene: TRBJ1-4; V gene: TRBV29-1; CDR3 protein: CSANKGGGKLFF
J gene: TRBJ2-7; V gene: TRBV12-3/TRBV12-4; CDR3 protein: CASSLRGLTYEQYF
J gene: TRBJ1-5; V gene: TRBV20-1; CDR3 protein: CSAQRSRNQPQHF
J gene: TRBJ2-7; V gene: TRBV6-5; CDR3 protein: CASSSAGTAYEQYF
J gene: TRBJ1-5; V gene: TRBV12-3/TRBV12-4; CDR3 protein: CASSPYGQGRSNQPQHF
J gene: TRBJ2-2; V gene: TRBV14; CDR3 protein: CASELAGELFF
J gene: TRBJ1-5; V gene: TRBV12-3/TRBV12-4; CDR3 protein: CASSWDRKQPQHF
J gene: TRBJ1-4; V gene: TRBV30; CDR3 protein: CAWSLYTPNLREKLFF
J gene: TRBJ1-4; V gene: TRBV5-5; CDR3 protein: CASSFRNEKLFF
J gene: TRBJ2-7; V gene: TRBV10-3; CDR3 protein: CAISPGGYEQYF
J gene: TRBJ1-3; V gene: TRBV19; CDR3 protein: CASSRDLSGNTIYF
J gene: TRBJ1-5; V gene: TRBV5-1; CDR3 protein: CASSLAGTGGISNQPQHF
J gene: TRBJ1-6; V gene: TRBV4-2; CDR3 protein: CASSSSDRGTSPLHF
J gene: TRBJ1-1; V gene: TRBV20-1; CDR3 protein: CSARAGVEAFF
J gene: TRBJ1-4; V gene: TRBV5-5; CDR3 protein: CASSRTASTNEKLFF
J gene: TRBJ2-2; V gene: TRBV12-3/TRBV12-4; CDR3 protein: CASTKLTGDTGELFF
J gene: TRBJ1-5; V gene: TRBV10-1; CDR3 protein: CASSESSVQPQHF
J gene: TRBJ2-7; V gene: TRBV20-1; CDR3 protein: CSARTSGRAPEQYF
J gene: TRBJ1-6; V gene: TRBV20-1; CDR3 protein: CSARDQPGMGSPLHF
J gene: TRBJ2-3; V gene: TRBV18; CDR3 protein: CASSPTLDGTQYF
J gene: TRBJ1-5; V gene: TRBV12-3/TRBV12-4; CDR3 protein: CASSPILAGNQPQHF
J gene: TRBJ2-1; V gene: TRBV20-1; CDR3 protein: CSASRVVPSEQFF
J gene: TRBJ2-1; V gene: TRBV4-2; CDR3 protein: CASSPPGGTTSGRSNEQFF
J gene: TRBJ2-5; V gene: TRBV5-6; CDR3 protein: CATRGAGFKETQYF
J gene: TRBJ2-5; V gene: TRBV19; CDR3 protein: CASSPTSGGARETQYF
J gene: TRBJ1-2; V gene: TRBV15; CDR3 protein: CATSRDRQRNYGYTF
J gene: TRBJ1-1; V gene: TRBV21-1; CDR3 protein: CASSNRGENTEAFF
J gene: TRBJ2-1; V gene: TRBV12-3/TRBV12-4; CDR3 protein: CASSDIWSADNEQFF
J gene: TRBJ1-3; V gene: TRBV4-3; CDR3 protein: CASSPGGAPGNTIYF
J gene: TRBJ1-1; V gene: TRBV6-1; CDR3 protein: CASIRVGDTEAFF